This TCR beta chain was recovered during a study of blood T cell repertoires in COVID-19. Study-level information: Material from acute and convalescent COVID-19 was sourced from the United States, Italy and Spain. T cells, B-cell-depleted T cells, or PBMCs provided the cDNA or gDNA that served as material.

How the authors handled the data: Amplified reference gene primers provided the basis for estimating nucleated cell counts. Profiled with immunoSEQ multiplex PCR; TCRdb holds only in-frame clones, not every one. Clonal size and the V and J genes are those of that table, whereas D and trimming came from the DNA. The table has 220,000 or so clones, 75% to 90% seen once. CDR3 length equals 15 residues. Germline values: CDR1 SGHRS, CDR2 YFSETQ. Trimming pared 0 bases from V and 7 bases from J, leaving 13 bases between. In this sample, this clone turned up a few times. V usage is TRBV5-1 and J usage is TRBJ2-2; perhaps TRBD1 as D (5 bases). The source material was peripheral blood. The sequence came from a woman of 80 years or more with COVID-19, enrolled during active disease. The CDR3 DNA follows: TGCGCCAGCAGCTTGGAGGCAGGGCCCAGCGGGGAGCTGTTTTTT. Translated, it gives CASSLEAGPSGELFF.